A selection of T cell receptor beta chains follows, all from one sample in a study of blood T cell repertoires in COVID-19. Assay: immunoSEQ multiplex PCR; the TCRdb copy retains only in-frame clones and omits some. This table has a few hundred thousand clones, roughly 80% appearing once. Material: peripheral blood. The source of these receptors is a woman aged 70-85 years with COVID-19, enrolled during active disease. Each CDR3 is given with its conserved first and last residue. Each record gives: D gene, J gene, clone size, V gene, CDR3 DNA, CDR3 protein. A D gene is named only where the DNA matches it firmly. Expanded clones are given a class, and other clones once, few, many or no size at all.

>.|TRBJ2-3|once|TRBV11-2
TGTGCCAGCAGCTTAGAGAGGCAAGATACGCAGTATTTT
CASSLERQDTQYF
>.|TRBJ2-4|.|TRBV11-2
TGTGCCAGCAGCTTAGATCCAGGGGGGCTTTTCATTCAGTACTTC
CASSLDPGGLFIQYF
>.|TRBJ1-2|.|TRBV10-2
TGCGCCAGCAGGGCCCGGGGGGCGGCTTTCTACACCTTC
CASRARGAAFYTF
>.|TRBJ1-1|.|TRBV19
TGTGCCAGTAGTATAGAGGCCCACCGTGAAGCTTTCTTT
CASSIEAHREAFF
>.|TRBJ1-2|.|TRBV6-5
TGTGCCAGCAGTTACCTTCGGGGTAACTATGGCTACACCTTC
CASSYLRGNYGYTF
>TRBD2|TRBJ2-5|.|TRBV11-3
TGTGCCAGCAGCCAGGGACTAGCGGGAGAGGAGACCCAGTACTTC
CASSQGLAGEETQYF
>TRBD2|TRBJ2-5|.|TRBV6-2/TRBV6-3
TGTGCCAGCAGCCGACCTTCGGGACTAGCGGGAGGAGAGACCCAGTACTTC
CASSRPSGLAGGETQYF
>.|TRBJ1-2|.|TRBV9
TGTGCCAGCAGCGTATCTGACAGGAACTATGGCTACACCTTC
CASSVSDRNYGYTF
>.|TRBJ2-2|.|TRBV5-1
TGCGCCAGCAGCTTGAACGGAGGGAACACCGGGGAGCTGTTTTTT
CASSLNGGNTGELFF
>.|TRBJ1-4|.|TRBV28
TGTGCCAGCAGTTTGCTTGGGGTCGGGGTTAATGAAAAACTGTTTTTT
CASSLLGVGVNEKLFF
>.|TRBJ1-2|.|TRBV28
TGTGCCAGCAGTTTAAGAGATGGCTACACCTTC
CASSLRDGYTF
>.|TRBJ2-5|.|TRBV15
TGTGCCACCAGCGGGCTCCCAGAGACCCAGTACTTC
CATSGLPETQYF
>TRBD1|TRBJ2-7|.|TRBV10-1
TGCGCCAGCAGTGAGTTCGGACAGGGGGGCTACGAGCAGTACTTC
CASSEFGQGGYEQYF
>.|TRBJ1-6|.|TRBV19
TGTGCCACGCAACAGGGTTCCGGATCACCCCTCCACTTT
CATQQGSGSPLHF
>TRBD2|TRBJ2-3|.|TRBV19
TGTGCCAGTAGCCGTCCGGGTCTAGCGGGAGCAGATACGCAGTATTTT
CASSRPGLAGADTQYF
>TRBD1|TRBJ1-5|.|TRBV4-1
TGCGCCAGCAGCCGCACAGGGGATACGGGTCAGCCCCAGCATTTT
CASSRTGDTGQPQHF
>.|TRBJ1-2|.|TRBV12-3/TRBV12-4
TGTGCCAGCAGTTTATCGAGTAACTATGGCTACACCTTC
CASSLSSNYGYTF
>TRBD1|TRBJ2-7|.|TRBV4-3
TGCGCCAGCAGCCCGGACAGGTTAAACTCCTACGAGCAGTACTTC
CASSPDRLNSYEQYF
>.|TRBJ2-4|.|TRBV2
TGTGCCAGCAGTGGAGGTTCATTGAACATTCAGTACTTC
CASSGGSLNIQYF
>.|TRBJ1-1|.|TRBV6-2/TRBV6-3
TGTGCCAGCAGTTACATATCAGGGAACACTGAAGCTTTCTTT
CASSYISGNTEAFF
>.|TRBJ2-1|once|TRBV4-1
TGCGCCAGCAGCCAAGCAGGAACCTCCTACAATGAGCAGTTCTTC
CASSQAGTSYNEQFF
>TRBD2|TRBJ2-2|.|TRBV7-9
TGTGCCAGCACCCCGGGGGAGGGGAAAGCCGGGGAGCTGTTTTTT
CASTPGEGKAGELFF
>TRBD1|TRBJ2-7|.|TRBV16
TGTGCCAGCAGACAGGACAGGGGACCCTACGAGCAGTACTTC
CASRQDRGPYEQYF
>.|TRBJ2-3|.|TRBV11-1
TGTGCCAGCAGCTTAGGGGGACTCAACACAGATACGCAGTATTTT
CASSLGGLNTDTQYF
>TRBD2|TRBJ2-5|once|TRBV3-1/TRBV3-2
TGTGCCAGCAGCCCTGGGCTAGCGGAAGAGACCCAGTACTTC
CASSPGLAEETQYF
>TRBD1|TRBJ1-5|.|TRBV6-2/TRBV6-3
TGTGCCAGCAGTTACCGACAGGGGGCAGGACAGCCCCAGCATTTT
CASSYRQGAGQPQHF
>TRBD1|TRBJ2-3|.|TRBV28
TGTGCCAGCATTCACTCCGGGACAGGGCCCACAGATACGCAGTATTTT
CASIHSGTGPTDTQYF
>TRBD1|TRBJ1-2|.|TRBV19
TGTGCCAGTACCACCTCGACAGGGGGCTTTGGTAGCTATGGCTACACCTTC
CASTTSTGGFGSYGYTF
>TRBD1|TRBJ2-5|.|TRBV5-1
TGCGCCAGCAGCCTACAGGGGGCGAGGGAGACCCAGTACTTC
CASSLQGARETQYF
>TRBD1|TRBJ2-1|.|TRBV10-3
TGTGCCATCAGTCCGGGACAGGTCCACAATGAGCAGTTCTTC
CAISPGQVHNEQFF
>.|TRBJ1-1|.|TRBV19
TGTGCCAGTAGTACCCCAGGGAGGGCCACTGAAGCTTTCTTT
CASSTPGRATEAFF
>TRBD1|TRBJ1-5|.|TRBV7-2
TGTGCCAGCAGCACCGGGGACAGGGTGCAGCCCCAGCATTTT
CASSTGDRVQPQHF
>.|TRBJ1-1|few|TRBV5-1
TGCGCCAGCAGCTTGGTGGCGGGGATAGGGACTGAAGCTTTCTTT
CASSLVAGIGTEAFF
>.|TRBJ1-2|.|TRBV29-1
TGCAGCGTTGAAGATCTTAGGAGGGACGGACTGGCATTATACGATGGCTACACCTTC
CSVEDLRRDGLALYDGYTF
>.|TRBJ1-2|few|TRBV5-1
TGCGCCAGCAGATTAGACAGTAACTATGGCTACACCTTC
CASRLDSNYGYTF
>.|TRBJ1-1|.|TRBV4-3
TGCGCCAGCAGCCAAGTAGTCGGTGCCACTGAAGCTTTCTTT
CASSQVVGATEAFF
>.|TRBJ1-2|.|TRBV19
TGTGCCAGTAGTAGCCGGGGGGCGCAGGGTTATGGCTACACCTTC
CASSSRGAQGYGYTF
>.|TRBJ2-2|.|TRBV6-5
TGTGCCAGTGTGAACACATGGAACACCGGGGAGCTGTTTTTT
CASVNTWNTGELFF
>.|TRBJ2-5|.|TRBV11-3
TGTGCCAGCAGCTTAGGGGGGACCGCTAGCGTCCAGTACTTC
CASSLGGTASVQYF
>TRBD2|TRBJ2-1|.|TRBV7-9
TGTGCCAGCAGGACCGGGACTAGCGCCAATGAGCAGTTCTTC
CASRTGTSANEQFF
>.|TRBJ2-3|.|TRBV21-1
TGTGCCAGCAGCAAATCGGGATCCGGGACTAGCGGGACGCATTACAAAAACACAGATACGCAGTATTTT
CASSKSGSGTSGTHYKNTDTQYF
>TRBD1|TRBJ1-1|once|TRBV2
TGTGCCAGCACCACGCAGGGGGGTGGCTACACTGAAGCTTTCTTT
CASTTQGGGYTEAFF
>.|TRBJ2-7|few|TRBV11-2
TGTGCCAGCAGCTTCCCTCGGGGAGGCTACGAGCAGTACTTC
CASSFPRGGYEQYF
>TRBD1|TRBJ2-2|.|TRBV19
TGTGCCAGCACAGGGGGACCTAACACCGGGGAGCTGTTTTTT
CASTGGPNTGELFF
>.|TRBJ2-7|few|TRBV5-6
TGTGCCAGCAGCCCCTTTGAACTTGGCGAGCAGTACTTC
CASSPFELGEQYF
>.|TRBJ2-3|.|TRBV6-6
TGTGCCAGCAGTTACAGGACTAGCACAGATACGCAGTATTTT
CASSYRTSTDTQYF
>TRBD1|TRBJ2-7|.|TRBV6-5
TGTGCCAGCACCTTGGACAGGTCCTACGAGCAGTACTTC
CASTLDRSYEQYF
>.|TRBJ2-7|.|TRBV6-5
TGTGCCAGCAGTTACCTAGCGAGCTACGAGCAGTACTTC
CASSYLASYEQYF